This is a list of T cell receptor beta chains from one sample in a study of T cells expressing NK-cell markers. TCRdb reanalyzed the 5' RACE reads and collapses them to one entry per CDR3 protein, without DNA. The sample features 350,000 to 450,000 distinct CDR3 sequences, with 5.2% in its top ten. Sequencing was done on a sample of blood T cells: a sorted CD56 or NKG2C T cell subset, CD4+ or CD8+ T cells, or bulk PBMC T cells (not recorded which). These TCRs come from a man aged 18 to 69 in good health. The CDR3 runs from the conserved cysteine through the conserved F or W. Each record gives: V gene, J gene, CDR3 protein.

v_gene: TRBV6-4
j_gene: TRBJ1-3
CDR3aa: CASSEDRGNTIYF

v_gene: TRBV7-8
j_gene: TRBJ2-3
CDR3aa: CASTNRRGSTDTQYF

v_gene: TRBV5-1
j_gene: TRBJ2-1
CDR3aa: CASSPNPGTGNYNEQFF

v_gene: TRBV12-3/TRBV12-4
j_gene: TRBJ1-4
CDR3aa: CASSSTPLGTVNEKLFF

v_gene: TRBV6-1
j_gene: TRBJ1-2
CDR3aa: CASSKTGVNYGYTF

v_gene: TRBV3-1
j_gene: TRBJ2-2
CDR3aa: CASSQRVGQYTNTGELFF

v_gene: TRBV14
j_gene: TRBJ2-5
CDR3aa: CASSRRTVAFSETQYF

v_gene: TRBV12-3/TRBV12-4
j_gene: TRBJ2-7
CDR3aa: CASSRTTGGYTYEQYF

v_gene: TRBV7-8
j_gene: TRBJ2-2
CDR3aa: CASSPRAGRTGELFF

v_gene: TRBV4-1
j_gene: TRBJ2-5
CDR3aa: CASSVGTGVETQYF

v_gene: TRBV7-8
j_gene: TRBJ2-2
CDR3aa: CASSETGGDGELFF

v_gene: TRBV5-1
j_gene: TRBJ1-2
CDR3aa: CASSGDSWRGYTF

v_gene: TRBV9
j_gene: TRBJ1-3
CDR3aa: CASSVGGTDRGGPGNTIYF

v_gene: TRBV27
j_gene: TRBJ1-2
CDR3aa: CASSPGPGLYGYTF

v_gene: TRBV7-3
j_gene: TRBJ2-7
CDR3aa: CASSLNRRDEQYF

v_gene: TRBV6-1
j_gene: TRBJ1-4
CDR3aa: CASRPWGGGEKLFF

v_gene: TRBV7-9
j_gene: TRBJ1-4
CDR3aa: CASSLGFGSNEKLFF

v_gene: TRBV2
j_gene: TRBJ1-4
CDR3aa: CASAGGRDEKLFF

v_gene: TRBV2
j_gene: TRBJ1-4
CDR3aa: CASSDSGQRNEKLFF

v_gene: TRBV29-1
j_gene: TRBJ2-3
CDR3aa: CSTGQSLGSDTQYF

v_gene: TRBV11-2
j_gene: TRBJ2-2
CDR3aa: CASSPTPRWGGLAGELFF

v_gene: TRBV5-1
j_gene: TRBJ2-3
CDR3aa: CASSKGQGLDTQYF

v_gene: TRBV25-1
j_gene: TRBJ2-5
CDR3aa: CASSEGGLAYGETQYF

v_gene: TRBV12-3/TRBV12-4
j_gene: TRBJ2-7
CDR3aa: CASRTGTSISSYEQYF

v_gene: TRBV12-3/TRBV12-4
j_gene: TRBJ1-3
CDR3aa: CASSTGTSSGNTIYF

v_gene: TRBV15
j_gene: TRBJ1-2
CDR3aa: CATSRDQAAEGDGYTF

v_gene: TRBV11-2
j_gene: TRBJ2-7
CDR3aa: CASSWYYEQYF

v_gene: TRBV5-1
j_gene: TRBJ2-7
CDR3aa: CASSGGTPVSYEQYF

v_gene: TRBV3-1
j_gene: TRBJ2-3
CDR3aa: CASSQLDRGGDTQYF

v_gene: TRBV20-1
j_gene: TRBJ2-5
CDR3aa: CSARIPGGSRETQYF

v_gene: TRBV4-2
j_gene: TRBJ2-1
CDR3aa: CASSRARGNNEQFF

v_gene: TRBV5-6
j_gene: TRBJ1-1
CDR3aa: CASSRPRTEAFF

v_gene: TRBV12-3/TRBV12-4
j_gene: TRBJ2-6
CDR3aa: CASSLVQGGRTITF

v_gene: TRBV15
j_gene: TRBJ2-5
CDR3aa: CATSRDRRGGWETQYF

v_gene: TRBV4-2
j_gene: TRBJ1-2
CDR3aa: CASSQDVRVDGYTF

v_gene: TRBV7-2
j_gene: TRBJ2-3
CDR3aa: CASTLAGGSTDTQYF

v_gene: TRBV20-1
j_gene: TRBJ1-6
CDR3aa: CSARERPGTDSPLHF

v_gene: TRBV20-1
j_gene: TRBJ2-7
CDR3aa: CSAAQGMHEQYF

v_gene: TRBV5-1
j_gene: TRBJ2-3
CDR3aa: CASSTNPGSTDTQYF

v_gene: TRBV11-2
j_gene: TRBJ2-7
CDR3aa: CASSPLVGASSYEQYF

v_gene: TRBV5-1
j_gene: TRBJ1-2
CDR3aa: CASSQIQGVDGYTF

v_gene: TRBV3-1
j_gene: TRBJ2-5
CDR3aa: CASSGSPGTQYF

v_gene: TRBV3-1
j_gene: TRBJ2-4
CDR3aa: CASSQGDWPGNIQYF

v_gene: TRBV29-1
j_gene: TRBJ2-1
CDR3aa: CSVGRGTGVHNEQFF

v_gene: TRBV7-8
j_gene: TRBJ2-6
CDR3aa: CASSLQGFSGANVLTF

v_gene: TRBV4-2
j_gene: TRBJ2-5
CDR3aa: CASSQGGSGGALETQYF

v_gene: TRBV10-3
j_gene: TRBJ2-1
CDR3aa: CAISDRGDEQFF

v_gene: TRBV12-3/TRBV12-4
j_gene: TRBJ1-5
CDR3aa: CASSPPTGSQPQHF

v_gene: TRBV5-6
j_gene: TRBJ2-1
CDR3aa: CASSFRTGYNEQFF

v_gene: TRBV27
j_gene: TRBJ1-3
CDR3aa: CASRRVGGPSGNTIYF

v_gene: TRBV20-1
j_gene: TRBJ2-3
CDR3aa: CSAREPPRPRRGGYTDTQYF

v_gene: TRBV27
j_gene: TRBJ1-4
CDR3aa: CASAGTENEKLFF

v_gene: TRBV9
j_gene: TRBJ2-3
CDR3aa: CASGLTSGGAYTDTQYF

v_gene: TRBV6-1
j_gene: TRBJ2-5
CDR3aa: CASSVPGIQETQYF

v_gene: TRBV6-5
j_gene: TRBJ2-5
CDR3aa: CASSWKRIQETQYF

v_gene: TRBV12-3/TRBV12-4
j_gene: TRBJ1-6
CDR3aa: CASSSNSRNSPLHF